The present TCR beta chain was sequenced within a study of identical twins. This clonotype was counted at least ten times. In TCRdb, the 5' RACE reads were re-called with MiXCR into one record per CDR3 protein. The sample includes about 240,000 distinct CDR3 sequences, about 11% seen only once; the top ten take more than 8%. The ends lost 4 bases at V and 0 bases at J; junction bases unmatched: 6. The germline CDR1 and CDR2 sequences are SGHDT and YYEEEE. The length of the CDR3 is 18 residues. V usage is TRBV5-6 and J usage is TRBJ2-1; 14 nucleotides line up with TRBD2. The TCR was taken from a man aged 45-65 years in good health. The sample was memory T cells sorted from blood. As DNA, the CDR3 is TGTGCCAGCAGCGTGGGACTAGCGGGAGACCGCTCCTACAATGAGCAGTTCTTC. This translates into CASSVGLAGDRSYNEQFF.